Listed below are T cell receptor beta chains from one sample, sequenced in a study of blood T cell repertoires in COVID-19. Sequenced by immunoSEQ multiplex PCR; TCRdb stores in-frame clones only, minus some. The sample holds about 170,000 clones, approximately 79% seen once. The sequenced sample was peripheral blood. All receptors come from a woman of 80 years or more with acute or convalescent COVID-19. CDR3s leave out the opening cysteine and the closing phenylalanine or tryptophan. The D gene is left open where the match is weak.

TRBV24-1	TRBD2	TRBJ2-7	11	ATSDLSGVEQY
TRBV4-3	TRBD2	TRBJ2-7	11	ASSLGLANEQY
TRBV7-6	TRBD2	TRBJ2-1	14	ASSSVSGRTYNEQF
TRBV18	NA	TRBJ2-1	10	ASSTTPDYQF
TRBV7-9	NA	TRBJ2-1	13	ASSSAGSSYNEQF
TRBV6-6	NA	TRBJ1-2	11	ASRPDGSGGYT
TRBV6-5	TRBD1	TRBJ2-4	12	ASKTGAGVDIQY
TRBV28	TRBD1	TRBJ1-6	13	ASSTLTGANSPLH
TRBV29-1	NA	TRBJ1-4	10	SVGLRGEKLF
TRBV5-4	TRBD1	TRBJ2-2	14	ASRRGQGRNTGELF
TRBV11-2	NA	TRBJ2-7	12	ASSSPSGTYEQY
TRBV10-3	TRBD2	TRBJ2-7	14	AISEPRGTSASEQY
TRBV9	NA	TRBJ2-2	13	ASSVATRNTGELF
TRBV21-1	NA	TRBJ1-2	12	ASSKEGQGYGYT
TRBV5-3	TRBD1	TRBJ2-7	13	AREGTGPRSYEQY
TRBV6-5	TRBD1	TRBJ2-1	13	ASSRTGVGYDEQF
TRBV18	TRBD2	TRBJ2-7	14	ASSVSGTSSFYEQY
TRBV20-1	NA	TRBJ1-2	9	SASGNYGYT
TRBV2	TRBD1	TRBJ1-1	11	ASDRGEGTEAF
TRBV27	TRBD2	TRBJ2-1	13	ASSPWTSGRGEQF
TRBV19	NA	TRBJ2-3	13	ASSIGGGEADTQY
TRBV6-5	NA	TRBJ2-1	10	ASSYGPRSQF
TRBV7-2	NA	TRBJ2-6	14	ASSLAGRSGANVLT
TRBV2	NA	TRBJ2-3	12	ASKAGPSTDTQY
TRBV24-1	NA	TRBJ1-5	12	ATSDPTAGQPQH
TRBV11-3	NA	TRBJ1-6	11	ASSLDRYSPLH
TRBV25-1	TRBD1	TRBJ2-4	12	ASNGQGAKNIQY
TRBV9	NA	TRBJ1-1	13	ASSLNGGQNTEAF
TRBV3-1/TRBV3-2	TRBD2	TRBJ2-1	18	ASSQTGLAGGPARFYEQF
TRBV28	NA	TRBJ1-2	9	ATGTNYGYT
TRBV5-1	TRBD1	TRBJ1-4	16	ASSLEGAAGARGEKLF
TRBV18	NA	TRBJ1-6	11	ASSRGGDSPLH
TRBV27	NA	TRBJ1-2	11	ASSFTGNYGYT
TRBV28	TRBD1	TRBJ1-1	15	ASSLWGQGSMNTEAF
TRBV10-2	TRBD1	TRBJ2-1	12	ASTGQGRGNEQF
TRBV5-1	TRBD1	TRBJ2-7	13	ASSVGQSLLGEQY